Following are 15 T cell receptor beta chains from one sample sequenced in a study of blood T cells in healthy people across ages. Alongside a J-beta primer mix, a sample-barcoded 5' primer served in a second PCR lasting roughly 6 to 12 cycles. TCRdb fed the 5' RACE reads into MiXCR, producing one record per CDR3 protein. This sample has roughly 1 million distinct CDR3 sequences; about 23% occur once, and the top ten carry 0.75%. These data were also filed under a second study, of T cells of mothers and their children.

Material: blood. The origin of the receptors is a girl aged 2-10 years in good health.

This clonotype was seen more than once but under ten times. The CDR3 nucleotides are TGTGCCAGCAGTGGGGGGCCAGCCTATGGCTACACCTTC. Its translation is CASSGGPAYGYTF. The V and J genes are TRBV2 and TRBJ1-2; possibly TRBD1 for D (6 bases). Looked up from germline, CDR1 is SNHLY and CDR2 is FYNNEI. The CDR3 loop spans 13 amino acids. V lost 4 bases, J lost 4 bases, and 10 bases lay in between.

Only a few counts were recorded for this clonotype. The chain uses TRBV20-1 and TRBJ2-7, with D unresolved. Looked up from germline, CDR1 is DFQATT and CDR2 is SNEGSKA (reference sequence). The CDR3 is made up of 10 amino acids. The ends were cut back, 3 bases at V and 7 bases at J, with 7 bases in the middle. CDR3 DNA: TGCAGTGCTAGGGGTAGTGAGCAGTACTTC. Amino acids: CSARGSEQYF.

This sequence joins TRBV29-1 and TRBJ2-2, with D maybe TRBD1 (6 bases). The V end lost 6 bases, the J end lost 7 bases, and 12 bases lay between the germline ends. Germline CDR1 SQVTM, CDR2 ANQGSEA. The CDR3 spans 12 residues. This CDR3 reads CSVWGQSGELFF. The CDR3 DNA follows: TGCAGCGTATGGGGGCAAAGCGGGGAGCTGTTTTTT.

With regard to this clonotype: At one end, the junction sequence differs from germline, possibly due to a read error. This chain joins TRBV12-3 or TRBV12-4 and TRBJ2-1, with D perhaps TRBD1 (6 bases). The tail of the sequence fits TRBJ2-7 better, so the J call may be wrong. The CDR3 spans 14 residues. The DNA for the CDR3 is TGTGCCAGCGCCCAGACGGGTGGGGGCTACAAGCAGTACTTC. As protein: CASAQTGGGYKQYF.

In DNA form, the CDR3 reads TGTGCCAGCAGCATTCTAGCGCCCTACAATGAGCAGTTCTTC. This gives the protein CASSILAPYNEQFF. The rearrangement uses TRBV28 and TRBJ2-1; maybe TRBD2 (6 bases). The CDR3 is 14 residues long. Germline V gene sequence: CDR1 MDHEN, CDR2 SYDVKM. V lost 6 bases, J lost 2 bases, and 11 bases lay in between. The full variable domain, its missing parts supplied by reference TRBV28 and TRBJ2-1, is DVKVTQSSRYLVKRTGEKVFLECVQDMDHENMFWYRQDPGLGLRLIYFSYDVKMKEKGDIPEGYSVSREKKERFSLILESASTNQTSMYLCASSILAPYNEQFFGPGTRLTVL.

The V gene is TRBV2, the J gene TRBJ2-2; D possibly corresponds to TRBD2 (7 bases). This CDR3 spans 16 amino acids. With 5 bases removed from V and 4 bases from J, the gap between germline ends came to 17 bases. Germline-derived CDR1 and CDR2 are SNHLY and FYNNEI. The CDR3 nucleotides are TGTGCCAGCAGTTTTTCCGGGGGGCCCGGCACCGGGGAGCTGTTTTTT. Protein sequence: CASSFSGGPGTGELFF.

The chain uses TRBV28 and TRBJ2-7; no definite D call. The CDR3 has 14 amino acids. Trimming cost V 6 bases and J 5 bases, with 17 bases left between them. Germline CDR1 reads MDHEN; CDR2 reads SYDVKM. In DNA, the CDR3 is TGTGCCAGCAGCGCCTTTGTAGTGGTAGACGAGCAGTACTTC. It encodes CASSAFVVVDEQYF.

This sequence joins TRBV15 and TRBJ2-1; a weak D match, TRBD2 (5 bases). Germline CDR1 and CDR2: LNHNV and YYDKDF (reference sequence). The V end lost 8 bases, the J end lost 4 bases, and 21 bases lay between the germline ends. CDR3 size: 16 residues. CDR3 bases: TGTGCCACCGGGGAGTGGACTGAATTTCCTTACAATGAGCAGTTCTTC. Amino acids: CATGEWTEFPYNEQFF.

The genes are TRBV28 and TRBJ2-7; 8 nucleotides match TRBD1. The junction had 12 bases not matched to a gene; V was cut back by 6 bases and J by 2 bases. Per the germline V gene, CDR1 is MDHEN and CDR2 is SYDVKM. This CDR3 region has 16 residues. The CDR3 loop is CASRSKDRVNTYEQYF. DNA of the CDR3: TGTGCCAGCAGATCCAAGGACAGGGTAAATACCTACGAGCAGTACTTC.

The rearrangement uses TRBV3-1 and TRBJ1-1; possible D gene TRBD1, 5 bases. CDR1 and CDR2 from the germline V gene are LGHDT and YNNKEL (reference sequence). Trimming pared 4 bases from V and 1 base from J, leaving 13 bases between. This CDR3 is 15 amino acids long. CDR3 DNA: TGTGCCAGCAGCCCCACGTCCGGGGGGAACACTGAAGCTTTCTTT. This codes for CASSPTSGGNTEAFF.

This clonotype was observed a few times. V usage is TRBV28 and J usage is TRBJ1-2, with TRBD1 matching over 10 bases. Germline CDR1 MDHEN, CDR2 SYDVKM. The CDR3 is 11 residues long. V was pared by 8 bases and J by 8 bases, with 2 bases of the junction left unmatched. The CDR3 reads CASGTGVGYTF. The CDR3 DNA follows: TGTGCCAGCGGGACAGGGGTAGGCTACACCTTC.

The rearrangement joins TRBV7-9 to TRBJ2-5, with TRBD2 identical over 9 bases. The closer fit of TRBJ2-1 to the DNA end suggests the J call may be wrong. This CDR3 has 13 residues. The germline V gene encodes CDR1 SEHNR and CDR2 FQNEAQ (reference sequence). The CDR3 sequence is CAGGLANPNEQFF. The CDR3 DNA reads as TGTGCCGGAGGACTAGCGAACCCCAATGAGCAGTTCTTC.

The J gene is TRBJ2-3, the V gene TRBV5-1; perhaps TRBD1 as D (6 bases). Germline values: CDR1 SGHRS, CDR2 YFSETQ. CDR3 length: 15 residues. Trimming cost V 3 bases and J 3 bases, with 14 bases left between them. CDR3 sequence reads: CASSSQTGTTDTQYF. The CDR3, as DNA: TGCGCCAGCAGCTCGCAGACAGGAACAACAGATACGCAGTATTTT.

V usage is TRBV5-1 and J usage is TRBJ2-3; 8 nucleotides line up with TRBD2. The CDR3 is made up of 16 amino acids. With V trimmed by 0 bases and J by 1 base, 4 bases remained unmatched. CDR1 is SGHRS, CDR2 YFSETQ, per germline. In DNA form, the CDR3 reads TGCGCCAGCAGCTTGGAGCCAGCGGGAGGCACAGATACGCAGTATTTT. This gives the protein CASSLEPAGGTDTQYF.

The chain is built from TRBV6-2 or TRBV6-3 and TRBJ1-1; D is uncertain. Per germline, CDR1 MNHEY and CDR2 SVGEGT. The CDR3 covers 16 residues. The V end lost 4 bases, the J end lost 1 base, and 16 bases lay between the germline ends. CDR3 in DNA: TGTGCCAGCAGTTCACACTATCGTGGGTCGAACACTGAAGCTTTCTTT. Its translation: CASSSHYRGSNTEAFF.